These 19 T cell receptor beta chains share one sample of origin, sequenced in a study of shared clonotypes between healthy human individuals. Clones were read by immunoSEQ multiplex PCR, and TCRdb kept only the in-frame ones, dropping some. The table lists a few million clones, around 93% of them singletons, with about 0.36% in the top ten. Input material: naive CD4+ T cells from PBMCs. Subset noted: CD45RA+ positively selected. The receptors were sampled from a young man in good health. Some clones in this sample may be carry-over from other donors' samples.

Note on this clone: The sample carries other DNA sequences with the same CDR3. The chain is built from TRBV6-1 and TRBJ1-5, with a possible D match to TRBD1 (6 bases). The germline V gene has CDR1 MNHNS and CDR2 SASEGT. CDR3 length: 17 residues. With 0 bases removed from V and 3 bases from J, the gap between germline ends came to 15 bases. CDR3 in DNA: TGTGCCAGCAGTGAAGCGGGGGGGCAGGGGCTCAATCAGCCCCAGCATTTT. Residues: CASSEAGGQGLNQPQHF.

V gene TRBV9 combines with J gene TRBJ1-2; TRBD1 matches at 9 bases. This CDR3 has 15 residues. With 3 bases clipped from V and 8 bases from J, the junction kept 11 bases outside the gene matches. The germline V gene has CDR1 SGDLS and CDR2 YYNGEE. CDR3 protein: CASSGRDREMGGYTF. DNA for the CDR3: TGTGCCAGCAGCGGCCGGGACAGGGAAATGGGAGGCTACACCTTC.

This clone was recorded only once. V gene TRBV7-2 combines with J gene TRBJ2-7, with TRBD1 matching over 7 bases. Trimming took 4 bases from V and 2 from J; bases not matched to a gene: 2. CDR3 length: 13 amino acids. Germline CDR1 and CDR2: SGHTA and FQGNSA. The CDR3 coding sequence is TGTGCCAGCAGCTCGACAGGGACCTACGAGCAGTACTTC. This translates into CASSSTGTYEQYF.

The CDR3 loop reads CASSFEASGYNEQFF. DNA for the CDR3: TGCGCCAGCAGCTTTGAGGCTAGCGGGTACAATGAGCAGTTCTTC. This chain uses TRBV5-1 with TRBJ2-1; 8 bases map to TRBD2. This CDR3 has 15 amino acids. Germline values: CDR1 SGHRS, CDR2 YFSETQ. V shed 2 bases and J 4 bases; nucleotides not matched to a gene: 5.

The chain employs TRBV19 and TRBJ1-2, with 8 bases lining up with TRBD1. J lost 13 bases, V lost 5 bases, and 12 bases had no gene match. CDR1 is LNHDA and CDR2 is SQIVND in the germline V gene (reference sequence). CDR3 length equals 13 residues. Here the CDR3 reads CASSLRTGFNFTF. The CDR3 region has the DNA TGTGCCAGTAGTCTAAGGACAGGGTTTAATTTCACCTTC.

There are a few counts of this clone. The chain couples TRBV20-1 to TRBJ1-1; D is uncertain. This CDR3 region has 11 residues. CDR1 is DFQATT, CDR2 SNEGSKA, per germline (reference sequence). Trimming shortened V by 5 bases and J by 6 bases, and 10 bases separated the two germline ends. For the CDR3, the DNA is TGCAGTGCTCACCCTTGGGCTGAAGCTTTCTTT. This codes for CSAHPWAEAFF.

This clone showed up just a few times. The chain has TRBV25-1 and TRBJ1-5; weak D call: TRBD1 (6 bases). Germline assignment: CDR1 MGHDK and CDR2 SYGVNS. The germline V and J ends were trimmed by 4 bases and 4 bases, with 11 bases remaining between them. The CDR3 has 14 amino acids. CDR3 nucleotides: TGTGCCAGCAGTGTGCAGGGGTGGAATCAGCCCCAGCATTTT. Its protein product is CASSVQGWNQPQHF.

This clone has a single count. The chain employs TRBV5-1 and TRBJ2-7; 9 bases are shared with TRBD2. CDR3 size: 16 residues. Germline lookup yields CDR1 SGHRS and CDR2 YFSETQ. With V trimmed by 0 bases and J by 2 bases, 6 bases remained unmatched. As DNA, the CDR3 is TGCGCCAGCAGCTTGGGCGCGGGAGGGGTCCCCTACGAGCAGTACTTC. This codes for CASSLGAGGVPYEQYF.

CDR3 sequence reads: CASRPDGHSYEQYF. The CDR3, as DNA: TGTGCCAGCCGCCCCGACGGTCACTCCTACGAGCAGTACTTC. V usage is TRBV6-8 and J usage is TRBJ2-7; D uncertain. The germline V and J ends were trimmed by 8 bases and 0 bases, with 14 bases remaining between them. The length of the CDR3 is 14 residues. Germline CDR1 is MNHGY and CDR2 is SAAAGT.

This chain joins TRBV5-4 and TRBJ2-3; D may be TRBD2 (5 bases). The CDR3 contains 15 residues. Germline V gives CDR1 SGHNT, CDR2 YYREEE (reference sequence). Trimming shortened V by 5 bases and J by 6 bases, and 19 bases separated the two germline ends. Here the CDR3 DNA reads TGTGCCAGCAGTCCCCGGGGAGCATCTGGGGATACGCAGTATTTT. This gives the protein CASSPRGASGDTQYF.

CDR3 protein: CASSPGTSGGGRDTQYF. In nucleotides, the CDR3 is TGTGCCAGCAGTCCCGGGACTAGCGGGGGGGGCAGAGATACGCAGTATTTT. This sequence joins TRBV27 and TRBJ2-3; TRBD2 aligns across 16 bases. Per germline, CDR1 MNHEY and CDR2 SMNVEV (reference sequence). The trim removed 5 bases at V and 5 bases at J, leaving 7 bases unmatched. The CDR3 has 17 amino acids.

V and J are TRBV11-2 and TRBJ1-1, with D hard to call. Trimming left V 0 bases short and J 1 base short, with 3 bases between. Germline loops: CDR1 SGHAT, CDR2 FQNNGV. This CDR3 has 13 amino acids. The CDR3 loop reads CASSLEENTEAFF. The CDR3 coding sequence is TGTGCCAGCAGCTTAGAGGAGAACACTGAAGCTTTCTTT.

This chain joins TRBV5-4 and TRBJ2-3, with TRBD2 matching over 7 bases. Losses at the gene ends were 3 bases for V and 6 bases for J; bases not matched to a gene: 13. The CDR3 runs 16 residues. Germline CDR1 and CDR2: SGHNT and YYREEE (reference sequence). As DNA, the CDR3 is TGTGCCAGCAGCTGGCTAGCGGTCTCAAAAGGGGATACGCAGTATTTT. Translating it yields CASSWLAVSKGDTQYF. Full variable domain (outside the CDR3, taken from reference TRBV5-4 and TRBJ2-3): ETGVTQSPTHLIKTRGQQVTLRCSSQSGHNTVSWYQQALGQGPQFIFQYYREEENGRGNFPPRFSGLQFPNYSSELNVNALELDDSALYLCASSWLAVSKGDTQYFGPGTRLTVL.

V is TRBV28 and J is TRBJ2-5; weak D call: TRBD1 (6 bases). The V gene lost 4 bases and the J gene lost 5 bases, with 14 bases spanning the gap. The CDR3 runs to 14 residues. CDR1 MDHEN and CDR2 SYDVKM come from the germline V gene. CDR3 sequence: CASSSPGTRETQYF. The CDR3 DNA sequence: TGTGCCAGCAGTTCGCCAGGGACAAGGGAGACCCAGTACTTC. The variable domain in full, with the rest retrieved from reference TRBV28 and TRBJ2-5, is DVKVTQSSRYLVKRTGEKVFLECVQDMDHENMFWYRQDPGLGLRLIYFSYDVKMKEKGDIPEGYSVSREKKERFSLILESASTNQTSMYLCASSSPGTRETQYFGPGTRLLVL.

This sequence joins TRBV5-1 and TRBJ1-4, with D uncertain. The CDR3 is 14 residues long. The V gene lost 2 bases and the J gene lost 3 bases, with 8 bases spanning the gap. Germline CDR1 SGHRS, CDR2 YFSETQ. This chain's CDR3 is CASSFTAANEKLFF. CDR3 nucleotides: TGCGCCAGCAGCTTTACAGCGGCTAATGAAAAACTGTTTTTT. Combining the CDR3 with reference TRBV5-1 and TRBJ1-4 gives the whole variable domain KAGVTQTPRYLIKTRGQQVTLSCSPISGHRSVSWYQQTPGQGLQFLFEYFSETQRNKGNFPGRFSGRQFSNSRSEMNVSTLELGDSALYLCASSFTAANEKLFFGSGTQLSVL.

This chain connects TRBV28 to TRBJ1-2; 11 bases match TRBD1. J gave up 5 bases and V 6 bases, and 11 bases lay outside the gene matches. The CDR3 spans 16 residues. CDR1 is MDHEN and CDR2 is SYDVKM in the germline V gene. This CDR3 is CASSPGQGAILYGYTF. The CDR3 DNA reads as TGTGCCAGCAGCCCTGGACAGGGGGCGATACTATATGGCTACACCTTC.

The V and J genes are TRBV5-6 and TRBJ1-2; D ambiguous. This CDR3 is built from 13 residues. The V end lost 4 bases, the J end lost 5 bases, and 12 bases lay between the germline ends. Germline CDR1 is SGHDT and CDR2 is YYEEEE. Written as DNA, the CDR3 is TGTGCCAGCAGCCAGCGCGAGGTATATGGCTACACCTTC. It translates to CASSQREVYGYTF.

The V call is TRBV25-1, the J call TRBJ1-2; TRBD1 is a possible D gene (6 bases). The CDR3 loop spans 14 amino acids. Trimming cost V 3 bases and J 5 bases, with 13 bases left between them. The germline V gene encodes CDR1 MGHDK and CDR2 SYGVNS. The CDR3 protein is CASSDWTETYGYTF. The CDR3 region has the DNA TGTGCCAGCAGTGACTGGACAGAAACTTATGGCTACACCTTC.

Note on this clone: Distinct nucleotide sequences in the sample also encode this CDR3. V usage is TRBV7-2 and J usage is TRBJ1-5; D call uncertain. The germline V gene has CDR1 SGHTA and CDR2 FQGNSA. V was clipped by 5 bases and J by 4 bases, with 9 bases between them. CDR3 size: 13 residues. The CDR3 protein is CASSLRRNQPQHF. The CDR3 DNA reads TGTGCCAGCAGCCTCAGGAGGAATCAGCCCCAGCATTTT.